The 4 T cell receptor beta chains below were found in one sample sequenced in a study of blood T cell repertoires in COVID-19. TCRdb keeps only in-frame clones here, not all; method: immunoSEQ multiplex PCR. The sample contains a few hundred thousand clones, roughly nine tenths of which appear only once. The source material was peripheral blood. All receptors come from a man aged 40-49 years who had recovered from COVID-19.

This clone occurred a few times. This rearrangement joins TRBV5-4 to TRBJ2-7; 7 bases map to TRBD1. This CDR3 comprises 14 residues. The germline V gene encodes CDR1 SGHNT and CDR2 YYREEE (reference sequence). Unmatched junction bases numbered 6, after V lost 4 bases and J lost 2 bases. The CDR3 reads CASSTYRGTYEQYF. CDR3 bases: TGTGCCAGCAGCACGTACAGGGGCACCTACGAGCAGTACTTC.

The chain employs TRBV19 and TRBJ1-1, with a weak D call TRBD1 (6 bases). This CDR3 is built from 11 residues. Germline loops: CDR1 LNHDA, CDR2 SQIVND (reference sequence). With 7 bases removed from V and 10 bases from J, the gap between germline ends came to 13 bases. CDR3: CASKTGGPAFF. The CDR3 DNA is TGTGCCAGTAAGACAGGCGGTCCAGCTTTCTTT.

The chain has TRBV7-2 and TRBJ2-7, with TRBD2 identical over 8 bases. Per germline, CDR1 SGHTA and CDR2 FQGNSA. The ends lost 1 base at V and 2 bases at J; junction bases unmatched: 7. The CDR3 contains 16 residues. The DNA for the CDR3 is TGTGCCAGCAGCTTAGTAGGGGCGGGGGGAACCTACGAGCAGTACTTC. This gives the protein CASSLVGAGGTYEQYF.

This chain uses TRBV2 with TRBJ1-5; the D gene is possibly TRBD1 (5 bases). The V gene lost 1 base and the J gene lost 5 bases, with 15 bases spanning the gap. Germline loops: CDR1 SNHLY, CDR2 FYNNEI. This CDR3 has 16 residues. This CDR3 is CASSEGGLVGYQPQHF. The CDR3 DNA is TGTGCCAGCAGTGAAGGGGGCTTAGTGGGGTATCAGCCCCAGCATTTT. The full variable domain, in which reference TRBV2 and TRBJ1-5 provide the parts outside the CDR3, is EPEVTQTPSHQVTQMGQEVILRCVPISNHLYFYWYRQILGQKVEFLVSFYNNEISEKSEIFDDQFSVERPDGSNFTLKIRSTKLEDSAMYFCASSEGGLVGYQPQHFGDGTRLSIL.